The sequence of this T cell receptor beta chain was determined in a study of T cell responses to AZD1222 COVID-19 vaccine. V was shortened by 6 bases and J by 6 bases, with 14 bases between the two germline ends. The CDR3 is 13 residues long. Germline V gene data show CDR1 as MGHRA and CDR2 as YSYEKL. TCRdb's table, derived via immunoSEQ multiplex PCR, lists solely in-frame clones and lacks some. The table shows roughly 140,000 clones, with over 85% occurring only once. As to this clone: Its antigen is currently unknown.

Study-wide findings and caveats: The study reported that nearly half of spike-specific TCRs target unmutated variant regions. Every sample of the repertoires postdated the peak T cell response. Baseline seropositivity occurred in only a handful of AZD1222 recipients.

Here the sequenced sample was peripheral blood, taken on day 0 of AZD1222 vaccination. The clonotype was recovered from an adult in good health. The chain uses TRBV4-1 and TRBJ1-2; the D is unclear. The CDR3 DNA reads TGCGCCAGCAGAGGCACCCTCTTCCATGGCTACACCTTC. Its protein is CASRGTLFHGYTF.